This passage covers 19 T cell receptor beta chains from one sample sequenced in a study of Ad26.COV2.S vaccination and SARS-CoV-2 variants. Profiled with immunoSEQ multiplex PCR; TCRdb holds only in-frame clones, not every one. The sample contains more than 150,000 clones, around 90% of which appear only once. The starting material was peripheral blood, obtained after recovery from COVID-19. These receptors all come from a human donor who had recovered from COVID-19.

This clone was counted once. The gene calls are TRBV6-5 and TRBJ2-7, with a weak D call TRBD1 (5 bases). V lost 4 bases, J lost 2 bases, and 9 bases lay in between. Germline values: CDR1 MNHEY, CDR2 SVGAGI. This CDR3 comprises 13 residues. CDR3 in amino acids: CASSLDRTYEQYF. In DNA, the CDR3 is TGTGCCAGCAGTTTAGACAGAACCTACGAGCAGTACTTC.

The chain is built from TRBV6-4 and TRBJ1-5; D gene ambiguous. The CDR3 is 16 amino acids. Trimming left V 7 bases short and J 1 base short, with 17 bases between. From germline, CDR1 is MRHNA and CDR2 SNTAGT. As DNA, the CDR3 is TGTGCCAGCATATTGACGGGTCAGAGAAGCAATCAGCCCCAGCATTTT. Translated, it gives CASILTGQRSNQPQHF.

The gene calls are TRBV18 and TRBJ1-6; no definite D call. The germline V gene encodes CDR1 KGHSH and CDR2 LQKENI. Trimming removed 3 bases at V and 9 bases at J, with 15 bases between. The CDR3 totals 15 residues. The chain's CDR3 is CASSPAPVVGSPLHF. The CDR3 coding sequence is TGTGCCAGCTCACCGGCACCCGTTGTGGGTTCACCCCTCCACTTT. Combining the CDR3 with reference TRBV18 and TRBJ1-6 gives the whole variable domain NAGVMQNPRHLVRRRGQEARLRCSPMKGHSHVYWYRQLPEEGLKFMVYLQKENIIDESGMPKERFSAEFPKEGPSILRIQQVVRGDSAAYFCASSPAPVVGSPLHFGNGTRLTVT.

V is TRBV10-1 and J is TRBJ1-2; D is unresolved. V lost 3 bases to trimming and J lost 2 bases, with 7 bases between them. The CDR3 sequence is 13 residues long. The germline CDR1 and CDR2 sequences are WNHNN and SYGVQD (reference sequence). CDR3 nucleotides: TGCGCCAGCAGTGATACCACCAACTATGGCTACACCTTC. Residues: CASSDTTNYGYTF.

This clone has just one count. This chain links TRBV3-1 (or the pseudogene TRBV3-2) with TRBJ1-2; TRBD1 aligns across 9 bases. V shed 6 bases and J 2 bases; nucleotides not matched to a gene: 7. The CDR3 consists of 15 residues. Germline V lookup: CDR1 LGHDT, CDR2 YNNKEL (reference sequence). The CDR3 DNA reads TGTGCCAGCAGTCAGGGGACAGGGATAAACTATGGCTACACCTTC. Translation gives CASSQGTGINYGYTF.

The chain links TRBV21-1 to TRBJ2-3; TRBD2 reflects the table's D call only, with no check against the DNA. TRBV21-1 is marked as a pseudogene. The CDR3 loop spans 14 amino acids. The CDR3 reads CASSVRYEGDTQYF. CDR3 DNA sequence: TGTGCCAGCAGCGTCAGGTACGAGGGAGATACGCAGTATTTT.

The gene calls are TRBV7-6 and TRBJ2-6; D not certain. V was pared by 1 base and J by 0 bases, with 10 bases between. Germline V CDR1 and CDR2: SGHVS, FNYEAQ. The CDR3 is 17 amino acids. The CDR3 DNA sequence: TGTGCCAGCAGCTTAGGACAACTTCTCTCTGGGGCCAACGTCCTGACTTTC. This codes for CASSLGQLLSGANVLTF.

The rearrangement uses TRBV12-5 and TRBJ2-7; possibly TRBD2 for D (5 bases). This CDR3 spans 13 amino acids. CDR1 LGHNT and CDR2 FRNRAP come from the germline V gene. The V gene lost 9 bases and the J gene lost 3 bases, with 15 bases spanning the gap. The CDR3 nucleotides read TGTGCTAGCTCCCTCGGGGAAGGCTACGAGCAGTACTTC. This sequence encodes CASSLGEGYEQYF.

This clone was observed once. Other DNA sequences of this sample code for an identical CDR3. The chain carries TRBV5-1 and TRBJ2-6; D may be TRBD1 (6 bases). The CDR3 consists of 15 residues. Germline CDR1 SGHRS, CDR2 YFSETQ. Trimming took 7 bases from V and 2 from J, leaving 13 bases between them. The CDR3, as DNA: TGCGCCAGCTCATACAGGACAGCTGGGGCCAACGTCCTGACTTTC. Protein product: CASSYRTAGANVLTF.

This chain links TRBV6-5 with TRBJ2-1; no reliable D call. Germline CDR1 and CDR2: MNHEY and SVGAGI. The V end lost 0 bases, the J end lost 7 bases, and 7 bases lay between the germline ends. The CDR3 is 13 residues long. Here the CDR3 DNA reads TGTGCCAGCAGTTACTCGAATCAGAATGAGCAGTTCTTC. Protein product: CASSYSNQNEQFF.

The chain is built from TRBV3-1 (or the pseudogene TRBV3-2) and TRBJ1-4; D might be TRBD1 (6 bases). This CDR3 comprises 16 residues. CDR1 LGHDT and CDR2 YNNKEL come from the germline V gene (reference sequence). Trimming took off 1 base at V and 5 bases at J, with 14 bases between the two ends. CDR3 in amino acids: CASSQGEGGPNEKLFF. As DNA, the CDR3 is TGTGCCAGCAGCCAAGGGGAGGGGGGGCCCAATGAAAAACTGTTTTTT.

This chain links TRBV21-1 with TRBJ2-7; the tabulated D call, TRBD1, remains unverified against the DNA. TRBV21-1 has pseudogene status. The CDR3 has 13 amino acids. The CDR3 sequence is CASVQGPSYEQYF. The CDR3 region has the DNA TGTGCCAGCGTGCAGGGTCCGTCCTACGAGCAGTACTTC.

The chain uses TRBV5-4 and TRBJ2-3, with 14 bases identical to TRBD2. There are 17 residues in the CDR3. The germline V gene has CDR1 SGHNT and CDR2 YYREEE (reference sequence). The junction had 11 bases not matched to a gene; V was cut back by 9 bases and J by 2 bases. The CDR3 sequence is CATIPLGLAGDTDTQYF. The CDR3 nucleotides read TGTGCCACCATACCACTGGGACTAGCGGGGGACACAGATACGCAGTATTTT.

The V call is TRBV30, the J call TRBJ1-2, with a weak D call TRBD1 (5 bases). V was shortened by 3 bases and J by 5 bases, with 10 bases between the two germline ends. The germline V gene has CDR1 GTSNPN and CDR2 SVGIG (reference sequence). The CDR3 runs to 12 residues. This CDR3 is CAWSGGTYGYTF. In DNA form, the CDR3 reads TGTGCCTGGAGCGGCGGGACGTATGGCTACACCTTC. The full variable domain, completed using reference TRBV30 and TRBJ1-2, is SQTIHQWPATLVQPVGSPLSLECTVEGTSNPNLYWYRQAAGRGLQLLFYSVGIGQISSEVPQNLSASRPQDRQFILSSKKLLLSDSGFYLCAWSGGTYGYTFGSGTRLTVV.

For the CDR3, the DNA is TGTGCCAGCAGCCTCGGATCGGGCGGGACTATTTACAATGAGCAGTTCTTC. Its protein product is CASSLGSGGTIYNEQFF. The chain recombines TRBV3-1 (or the pseudogene TRBV3-2) with TRBJ2-1; TRBD2 matches 7 bases. This CDR3 has 17 residues. V lost 4 bases, J lost 4 bases, and 13 bases stayed unmatched. CDR1 and CDR2 (germline): LGHDT, YNNKEL (reference sequence).

The CDR3: CASRNQGETGELFF. The CDR3 DNA sequence: TGTGCCAGTAGGAACCAGGGGGAAACCGGGGAGCTGTTTTTT. The V and J genes are TRBV19 and TRBJ2-2; 7 positions agree with TRBD1. After removal of 6 bases from V and 5 bases from J, the junction contained 6 bases not matched to a gene. The CDR3 spans 14 residues. Per germline, CDR1 LNHDA and CDR2 SQIVND (reference sequence).

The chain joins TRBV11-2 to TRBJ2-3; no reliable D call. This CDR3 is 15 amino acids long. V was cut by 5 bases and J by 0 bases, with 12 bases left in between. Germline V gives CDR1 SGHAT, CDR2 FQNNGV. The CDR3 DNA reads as TGTGCCAGCAGCGTACTACCAGCTAGCACAGATACGCAGTATTTT. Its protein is CASSVLPASTDTQYF.

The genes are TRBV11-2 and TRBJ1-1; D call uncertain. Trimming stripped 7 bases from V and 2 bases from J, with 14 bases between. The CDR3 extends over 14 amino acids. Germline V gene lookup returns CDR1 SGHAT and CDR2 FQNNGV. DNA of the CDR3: TGTGCCAGCACCCCATGGGGTATAAACACTGAAGCTTTCTTT. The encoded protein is CASTPWGINTEAFF.

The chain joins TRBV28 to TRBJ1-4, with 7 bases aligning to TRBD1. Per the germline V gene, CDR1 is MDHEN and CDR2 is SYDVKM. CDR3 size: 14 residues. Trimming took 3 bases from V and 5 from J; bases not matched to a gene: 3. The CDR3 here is CASSLNRGNEKLFF. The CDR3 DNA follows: TGTGCCAGCAGTTTGAACAGGGGAAATGAAAAACTGTTTTTT.